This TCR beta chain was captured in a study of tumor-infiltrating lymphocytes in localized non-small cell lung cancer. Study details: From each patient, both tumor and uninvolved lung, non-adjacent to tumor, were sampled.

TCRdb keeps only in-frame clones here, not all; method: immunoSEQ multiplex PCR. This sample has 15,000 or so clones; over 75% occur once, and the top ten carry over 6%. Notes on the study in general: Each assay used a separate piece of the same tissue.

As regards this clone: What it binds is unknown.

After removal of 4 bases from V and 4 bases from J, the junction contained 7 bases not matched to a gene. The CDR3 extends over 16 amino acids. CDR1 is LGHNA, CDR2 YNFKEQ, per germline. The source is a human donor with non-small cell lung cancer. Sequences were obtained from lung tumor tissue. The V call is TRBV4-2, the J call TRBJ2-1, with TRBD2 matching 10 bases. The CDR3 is CASSLPGLAPYNEQFF. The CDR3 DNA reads TGTGCCAGCAGCCTACCGGGACTAGCGCCTTACAATGAGCAGTTCTTC.